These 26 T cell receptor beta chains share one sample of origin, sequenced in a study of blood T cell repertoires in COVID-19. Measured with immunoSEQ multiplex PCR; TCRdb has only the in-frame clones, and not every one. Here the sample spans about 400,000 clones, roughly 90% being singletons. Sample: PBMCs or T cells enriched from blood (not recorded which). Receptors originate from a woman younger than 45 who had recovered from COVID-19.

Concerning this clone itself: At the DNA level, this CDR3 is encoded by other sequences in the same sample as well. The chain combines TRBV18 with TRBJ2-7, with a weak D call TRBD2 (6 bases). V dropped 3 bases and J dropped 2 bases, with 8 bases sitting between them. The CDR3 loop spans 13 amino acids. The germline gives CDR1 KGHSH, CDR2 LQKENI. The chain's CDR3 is CASSPRRAYEQYF. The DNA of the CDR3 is TGTGCCAGCTCACCTCGGAGGGCCTACGAGCAGTACTTC.

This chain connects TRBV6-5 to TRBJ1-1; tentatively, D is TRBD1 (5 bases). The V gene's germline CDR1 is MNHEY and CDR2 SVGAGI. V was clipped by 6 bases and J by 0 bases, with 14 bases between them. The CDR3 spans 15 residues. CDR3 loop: CASSLGDRMNTEAFF. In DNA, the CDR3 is TGTGCCAGCAGCCTAGGAGACAGAATGAACACTGAAGCTTTCTTT.

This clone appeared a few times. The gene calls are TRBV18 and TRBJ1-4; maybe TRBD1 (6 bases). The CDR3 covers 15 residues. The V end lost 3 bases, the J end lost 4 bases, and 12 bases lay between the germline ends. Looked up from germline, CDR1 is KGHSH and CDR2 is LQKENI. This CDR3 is CASSPIRTVNEKLFF. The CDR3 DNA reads TGTGCCAGCTCACCTATACGGACAGTTAATGAAAAACTGTTTTTT.

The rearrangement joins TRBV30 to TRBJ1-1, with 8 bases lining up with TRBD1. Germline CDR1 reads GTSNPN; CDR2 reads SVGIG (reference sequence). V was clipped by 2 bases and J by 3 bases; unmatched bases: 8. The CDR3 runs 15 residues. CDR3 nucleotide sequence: TGTGCCTGGAGTCCAGGGGGCGCGGGGGACACTGAAGCTTTCTTT. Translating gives CAWSPGGAGDTEAFF.

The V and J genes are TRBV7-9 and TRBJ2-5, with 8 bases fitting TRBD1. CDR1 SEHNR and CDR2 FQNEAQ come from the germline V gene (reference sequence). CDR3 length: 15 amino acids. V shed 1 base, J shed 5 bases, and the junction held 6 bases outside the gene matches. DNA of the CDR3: TGTGCCAGCAGCTTAGGGACAGGGACCGCGGAGACCCAGTACTTC. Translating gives CASSLGTGTAETQYF. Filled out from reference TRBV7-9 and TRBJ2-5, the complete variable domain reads DTGVSQNPRHKITKRGQNVTFRCDPISEHNRLYWYRQTLGQGPEFLTYFQNEAQLEKSRLLSDRFSAERPKGSFSTLEIQRTEQGDSAMYLCASSLGTGTAETQYFGPGTRLLVL.

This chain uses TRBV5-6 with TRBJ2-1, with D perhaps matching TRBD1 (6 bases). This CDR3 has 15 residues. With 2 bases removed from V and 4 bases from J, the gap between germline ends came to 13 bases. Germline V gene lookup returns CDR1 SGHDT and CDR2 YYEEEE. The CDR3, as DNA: TGTGCCAGCAGCTTCCCAGGGGCCCAGTACAATGAGCAGTTCTTC. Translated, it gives CASSFPGAQYNEQFF. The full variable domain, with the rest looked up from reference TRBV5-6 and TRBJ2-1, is DAGVTQSPTHLIKTRGQQVTLRCSPKSGHDTVSWYQQALGQGPQFIFQYYEEEERQRGNFPDRFSGHQFPNYSSELNVNALLLGDSALYLCASSFPGAQYNEQFFGPGTRLTVL.

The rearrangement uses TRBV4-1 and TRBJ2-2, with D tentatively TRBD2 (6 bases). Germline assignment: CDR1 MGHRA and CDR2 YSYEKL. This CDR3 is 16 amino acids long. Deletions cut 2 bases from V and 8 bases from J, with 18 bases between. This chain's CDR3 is CASSQLPPGGPGELFF. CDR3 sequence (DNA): TGCGCCAGCAGCCAACTCCCGCCCGGGGGACCGGGGGAGCTGTTTTTT.

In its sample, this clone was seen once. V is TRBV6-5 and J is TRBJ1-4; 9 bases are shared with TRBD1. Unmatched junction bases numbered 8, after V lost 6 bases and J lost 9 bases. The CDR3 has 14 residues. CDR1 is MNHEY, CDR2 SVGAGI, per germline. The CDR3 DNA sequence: TGTGCCAGCAGCCGTGGACAGGGGTGGAAAAAACTGTTTTTT. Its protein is CASSRGQGWKKLFF.

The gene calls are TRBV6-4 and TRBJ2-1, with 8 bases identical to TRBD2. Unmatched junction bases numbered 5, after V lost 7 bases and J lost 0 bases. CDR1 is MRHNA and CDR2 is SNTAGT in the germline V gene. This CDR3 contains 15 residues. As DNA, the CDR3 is TGTGCCAGCAAACTAGCGGCCAGCTCCTACAATGAGCAGTTCTTC. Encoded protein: CASKLAASSYNEQFF.

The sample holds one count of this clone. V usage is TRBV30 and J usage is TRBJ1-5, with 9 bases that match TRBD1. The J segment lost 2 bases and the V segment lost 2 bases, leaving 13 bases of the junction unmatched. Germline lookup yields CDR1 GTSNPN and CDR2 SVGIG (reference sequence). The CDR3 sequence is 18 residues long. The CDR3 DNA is TGTGCCTGGAGTTCGTGGGACAGGGAGGGAGTGGGCAATCAGCCCCAGCATTTT. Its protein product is CAWSSWDREGVGNQPQHF.

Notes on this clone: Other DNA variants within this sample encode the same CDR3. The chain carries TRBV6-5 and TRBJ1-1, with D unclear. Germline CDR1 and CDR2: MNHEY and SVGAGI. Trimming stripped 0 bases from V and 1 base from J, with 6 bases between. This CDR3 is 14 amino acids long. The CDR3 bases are TGTGCCAGCAGTTACTCCGCAGGGAACACTGAAGCTTTCTTT. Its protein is CASSYSAGNTEAFF.

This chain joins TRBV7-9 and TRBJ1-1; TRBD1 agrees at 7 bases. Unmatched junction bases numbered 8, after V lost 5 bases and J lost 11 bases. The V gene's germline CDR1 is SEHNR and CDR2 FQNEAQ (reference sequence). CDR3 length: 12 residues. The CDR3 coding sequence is TGTGCCAGCAGCCCGACGACAGGGCGGGCTTTCTTT. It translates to CASSPTTGRAFF.

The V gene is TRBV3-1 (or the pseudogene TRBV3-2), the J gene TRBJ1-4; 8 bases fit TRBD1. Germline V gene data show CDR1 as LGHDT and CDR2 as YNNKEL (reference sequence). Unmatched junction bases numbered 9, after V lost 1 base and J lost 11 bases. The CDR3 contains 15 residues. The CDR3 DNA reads TGTGCCAGCAGCCAAGGGCGGACAGGGCGCGCGAAACTGTTTTTT. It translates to CASSQGRTGRAKLFF.

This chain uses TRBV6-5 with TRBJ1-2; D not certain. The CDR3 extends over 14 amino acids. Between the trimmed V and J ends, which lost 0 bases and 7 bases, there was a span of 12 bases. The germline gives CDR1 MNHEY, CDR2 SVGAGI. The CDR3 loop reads CASSYSGGNRGYTF. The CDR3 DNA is TGTGCCAGCAGTTACTCGGGAGGGAATCGTGGCTACACCTTC.

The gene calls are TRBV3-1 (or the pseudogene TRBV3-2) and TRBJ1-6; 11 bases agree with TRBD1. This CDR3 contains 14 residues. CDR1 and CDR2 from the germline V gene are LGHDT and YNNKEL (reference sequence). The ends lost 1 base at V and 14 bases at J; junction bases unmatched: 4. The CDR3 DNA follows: TGTGCCAGCAGCCAAGGGACAGGGGGCATATCCCTCCACTTT. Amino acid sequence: CASSQGTGGISLHF.

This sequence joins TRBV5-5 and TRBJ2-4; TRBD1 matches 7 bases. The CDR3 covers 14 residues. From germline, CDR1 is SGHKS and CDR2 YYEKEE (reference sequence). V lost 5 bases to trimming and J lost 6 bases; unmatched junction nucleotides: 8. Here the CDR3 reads CASSLGDSANIQYF. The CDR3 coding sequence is TGTGCCAGCAGTCTCGGGGACAGCGCAAACATTCAGTACTTC.

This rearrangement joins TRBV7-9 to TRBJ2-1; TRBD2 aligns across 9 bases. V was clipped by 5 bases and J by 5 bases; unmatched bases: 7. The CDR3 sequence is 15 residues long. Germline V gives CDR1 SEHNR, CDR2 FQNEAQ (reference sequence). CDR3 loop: CASSERGDYDNEQFF. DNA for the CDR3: TGTGCCAGCAGCGAGCGGGGGGATTACGACAATGAGCAGTTCTTC. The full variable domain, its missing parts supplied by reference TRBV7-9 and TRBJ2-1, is DTGVSQNPRHKITKRGQNVTFRCDPISEHNRLYWYRQTLGQGPEFLTYFQNEAQLEKSRLLSDRFSAERPKGSFSTLEIQRTEQGDSAMYLCASSERGDYDNEQFFGPGTRLTVL.

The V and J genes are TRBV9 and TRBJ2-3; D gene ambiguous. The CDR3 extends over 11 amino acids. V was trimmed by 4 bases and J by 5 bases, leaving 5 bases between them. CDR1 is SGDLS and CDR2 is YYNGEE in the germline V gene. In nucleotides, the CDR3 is TGTGCCAGCAGCCTTAGAGATACGCAGTATTTT. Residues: CASSLRDTQYF.

In nucleotides, the CDR3 is TGTGCCAGCAGCTTGGGGGGTATGAACACTGAAGCTTTCTTT. The encoded protein is CASSLGGMNTEAFF. The chain uses TRBV11-2 and TRBJ1-1, with a weak D call TRBD1 (5 bases). Trimming cost V 3 bases and J 0 bases, with 8 bases left between them. This CDR3 spans 14 amino acids. The germline gives CDR1 SGHAT, CDR2 FQNNGV. The full variable domain, in which reference TRBV11-2 and TRBJ1-1 provide the parts outside the CDR3, is EAGVAQSPRYKIIEKRQSVAFWCNPISGHATLYWYQQILGQGPKLLIQFQNNGVVDDSQLPKDRFSAERLKGVDSTLKIQPAKLEDSAVYLCASSLGGMNTEAFFGQGTRLTVV.

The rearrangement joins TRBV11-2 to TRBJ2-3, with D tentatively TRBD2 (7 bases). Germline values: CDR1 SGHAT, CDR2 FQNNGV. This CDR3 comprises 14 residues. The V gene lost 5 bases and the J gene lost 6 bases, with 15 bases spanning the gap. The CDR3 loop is CASSPTTGGDTQYF. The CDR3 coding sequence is TGTGCCAGCAGCCCGACGACGGGGGGCGATACGCAGTATTTT.

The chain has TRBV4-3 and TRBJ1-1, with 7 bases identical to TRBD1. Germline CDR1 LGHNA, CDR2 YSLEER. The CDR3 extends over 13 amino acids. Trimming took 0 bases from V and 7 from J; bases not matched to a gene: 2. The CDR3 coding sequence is TGCGCCAGCAGCCAAGATGGGGACAGTGAAGCTTTCTTT. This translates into CASSQDGDSEAFF.

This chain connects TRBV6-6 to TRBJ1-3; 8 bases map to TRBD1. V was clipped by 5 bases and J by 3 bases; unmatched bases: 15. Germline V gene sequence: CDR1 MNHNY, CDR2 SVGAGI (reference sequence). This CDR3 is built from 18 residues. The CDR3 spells CASSRIAGTGVFGNTIYF. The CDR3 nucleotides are TGTGCCAGCAGTCGTATCGCAGGGACAGGAGTTTTTGGAAACACCATATATTTT.

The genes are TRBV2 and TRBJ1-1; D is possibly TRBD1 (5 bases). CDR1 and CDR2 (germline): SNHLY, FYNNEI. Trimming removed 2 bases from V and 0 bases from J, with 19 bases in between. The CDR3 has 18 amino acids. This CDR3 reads CASSENILGGDMNTEAFF. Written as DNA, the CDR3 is TGTGCCAGCAGTGAAAATATATTGGGGGGTGACATGAACACTGAAGCTTTCTTT.

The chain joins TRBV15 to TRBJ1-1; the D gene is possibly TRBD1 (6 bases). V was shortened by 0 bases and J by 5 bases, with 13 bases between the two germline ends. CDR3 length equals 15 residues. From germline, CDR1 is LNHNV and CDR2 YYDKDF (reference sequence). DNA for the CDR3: TGTGCCACCAGCAGAGATCTGGCAGGGGTAACTGAAGCTTTCTTT. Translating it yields CATSRDLAGVTEAFF.

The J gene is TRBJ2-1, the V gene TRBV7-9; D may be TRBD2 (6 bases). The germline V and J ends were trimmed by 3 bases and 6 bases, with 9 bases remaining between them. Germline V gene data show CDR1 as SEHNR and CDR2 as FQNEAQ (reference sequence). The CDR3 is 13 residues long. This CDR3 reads CASSFQAGNEQFF. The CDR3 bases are TGTGCCAGCAGCTTCCAAGCGGGCAATGAGCAGTTCTTC. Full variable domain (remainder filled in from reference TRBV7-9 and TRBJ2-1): DTGVSQNPRHKITKRGQNVTFRCDPISEHNRLYWYRQTLGQGPEFLTYFQNEAQLEKSRLLSDRFSAERPKGSFSTLEIQRTEQGDSAMYLCASSFQAGNEQFFGPGTRLTVL.

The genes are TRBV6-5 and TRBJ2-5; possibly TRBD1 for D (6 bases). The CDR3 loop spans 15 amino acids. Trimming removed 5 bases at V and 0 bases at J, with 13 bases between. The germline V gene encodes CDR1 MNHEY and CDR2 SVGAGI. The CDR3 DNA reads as TGTGCCAGCAGTCCCCGGGACACTTACCAAGAGACCCAGTACTTC. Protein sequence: CASSPRDTYQETQYF.